Included here is one T cell receptor (beta chain) sequence, with context. The protocol was immunoSEQ multiplex PCR, while the TCRdb copy is restricted to in-frame clones and leaves out a portion. The table shows about 180,000 clones, with 87% occurring only once. The data were obtained in a study of blood T cell repertoires in COVID-19. The overall study: Whether acute or convalescent, the COVID-19 samples came from the United States, Italy and Spain.

Cohort placement rested on clinical history that participants reported themselves. V dropped 1 base and J dropped 8; count of bases not matched to a gene: 10. There are 16 residues in the CDR3. The germline V gene encodes CDR1 SGHVS and CDR2 FQNEAQ. Sequenced sample: PBMCs or T cells enriched from blood (not recorded which). V and J are TRBV7-8 and TRBJ2-3; TRBD2 agrees at 9 bases. The origin of this receptor is a woman in her fifties or sixties who had recovered from COVID-19. Written as DNA, the CDR3 is TGTGCCAGCAGCTTAGGGACTAGCGCTCACCCGGTTACGCAGTATTTT. Translated, it gives CASSLGTSAHPVTQYF.